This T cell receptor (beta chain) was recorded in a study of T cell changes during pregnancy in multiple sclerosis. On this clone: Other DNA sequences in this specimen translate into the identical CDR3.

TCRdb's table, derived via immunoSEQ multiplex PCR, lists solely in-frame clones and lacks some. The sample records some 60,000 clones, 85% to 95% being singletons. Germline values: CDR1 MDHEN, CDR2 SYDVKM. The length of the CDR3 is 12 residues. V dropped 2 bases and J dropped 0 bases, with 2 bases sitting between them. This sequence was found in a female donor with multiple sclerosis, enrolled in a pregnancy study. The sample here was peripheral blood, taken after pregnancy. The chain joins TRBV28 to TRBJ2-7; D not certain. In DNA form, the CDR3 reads TGTGCCAGCAGTTTACTCTCCTACGAGCAGTACTTC. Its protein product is CASSLLSYEQYF.